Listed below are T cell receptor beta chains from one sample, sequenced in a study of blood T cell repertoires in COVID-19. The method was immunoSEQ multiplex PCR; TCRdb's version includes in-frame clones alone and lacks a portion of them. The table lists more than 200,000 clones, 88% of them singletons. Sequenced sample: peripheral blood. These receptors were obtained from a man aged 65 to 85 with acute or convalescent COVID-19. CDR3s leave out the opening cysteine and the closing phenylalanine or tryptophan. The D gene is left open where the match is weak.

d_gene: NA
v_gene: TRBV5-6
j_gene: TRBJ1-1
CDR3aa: ASSFRGLNTEAF

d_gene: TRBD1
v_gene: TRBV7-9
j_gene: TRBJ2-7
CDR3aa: ASSLSDRVYEQY

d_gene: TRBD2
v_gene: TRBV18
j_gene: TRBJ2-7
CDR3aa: ASSPGIAGGPPY

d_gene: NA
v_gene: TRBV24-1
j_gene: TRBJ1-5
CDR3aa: ATSDSGGVGQPQH

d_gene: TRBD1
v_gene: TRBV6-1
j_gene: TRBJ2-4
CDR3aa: ASSDRDRLAKNIQY

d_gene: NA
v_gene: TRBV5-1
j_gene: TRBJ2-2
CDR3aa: ASSFSGWNTGELF

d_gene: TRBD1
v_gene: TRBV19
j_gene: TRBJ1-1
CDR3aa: ASSNKGQVHTEAF

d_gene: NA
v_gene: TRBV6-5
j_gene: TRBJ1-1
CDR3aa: ASAGANTEAF

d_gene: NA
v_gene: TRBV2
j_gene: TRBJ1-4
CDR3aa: ASSPEGGGNEKLF

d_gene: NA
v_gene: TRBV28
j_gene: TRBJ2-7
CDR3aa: ASSPLEGRQSSYEQY

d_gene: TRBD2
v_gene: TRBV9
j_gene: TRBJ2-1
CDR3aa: ASSVELAGDEQF

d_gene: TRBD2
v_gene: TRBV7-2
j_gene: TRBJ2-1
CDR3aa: ASSLGGASGSYNEQF

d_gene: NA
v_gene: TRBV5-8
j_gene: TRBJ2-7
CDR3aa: ASSLGLEPTSGYEQY

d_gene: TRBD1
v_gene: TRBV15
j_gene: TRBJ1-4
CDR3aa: ATSKGTGSEKLF

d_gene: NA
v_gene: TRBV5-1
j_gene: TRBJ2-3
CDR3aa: ASSLQEDTQY

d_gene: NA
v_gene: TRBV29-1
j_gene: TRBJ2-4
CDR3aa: SFSGVAKNIQY

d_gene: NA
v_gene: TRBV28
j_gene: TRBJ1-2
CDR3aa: ASSSYGYT

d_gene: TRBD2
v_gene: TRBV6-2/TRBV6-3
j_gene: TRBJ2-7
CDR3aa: ASSYSLSGSFSYEQY

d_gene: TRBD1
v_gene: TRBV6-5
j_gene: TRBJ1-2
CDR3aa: ASRLGQGNYGYT

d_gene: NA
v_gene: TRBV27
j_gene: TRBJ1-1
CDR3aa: ASSLSGGGEAF

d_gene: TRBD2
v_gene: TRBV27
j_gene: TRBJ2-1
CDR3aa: ASTDSGRALYEQF

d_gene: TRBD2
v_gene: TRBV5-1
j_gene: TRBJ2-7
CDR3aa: ASSSGLAGREQY

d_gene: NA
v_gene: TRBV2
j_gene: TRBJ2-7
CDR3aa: ASSERSDRSYEQY

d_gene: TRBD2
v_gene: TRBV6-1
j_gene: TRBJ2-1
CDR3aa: ASSESLAGFSYNEQF

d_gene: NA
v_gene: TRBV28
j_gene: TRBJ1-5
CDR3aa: ASSFSGVGQPQH

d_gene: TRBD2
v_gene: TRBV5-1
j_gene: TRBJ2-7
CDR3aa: ASRRSSGYEQY

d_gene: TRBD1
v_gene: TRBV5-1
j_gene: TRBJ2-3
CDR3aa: ASSLGGQPTDTQY

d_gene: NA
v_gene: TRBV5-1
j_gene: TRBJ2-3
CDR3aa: ASSLGGYGTDTQY

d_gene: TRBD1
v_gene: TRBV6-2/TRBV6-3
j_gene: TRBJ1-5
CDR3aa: ASSYGDSRNQPQH

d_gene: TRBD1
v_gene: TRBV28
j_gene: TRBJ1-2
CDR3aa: ASTLSQGANGYT

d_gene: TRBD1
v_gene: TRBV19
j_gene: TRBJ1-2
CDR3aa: ASSMGQYYGYT